A selection of T cell receptor beta chains follows, all from one sample in a study of blood T cell repertoires in COVID-19. Sequencing used immunoSEQ multiplex PCR; TCRdb keeps in-frame clones, though not all of them. The profile shows 250,000 to 350,000 clones, 88% of them singletons. Sequencing was carried out using peripheral blood. The receptors were sampled from a woman aged 25 to 39 with COVID-19, enrolled during active disease. Each CDR3 is given with its conserved first and last residue. The D gene is left open where the match is weak. Not all rows give a size; the values are once, few, many and, for expanded clones, a class.

cdr3_length	v_call	j_call	d_call	clone_size	cdr3_nt	cdr3_aa
14	TRBV5-1	TRBJ2-7	TRBD2	NA	TGCGCCAGCAGCCCGAGGACTAGCGACTACGAGCAGTACTTC	CASSPRTSDYEQYF
17	TRBV28	TRBJ2-1	TRBD2	NA	TGTGCCAGCAGTTTTGACCCCGGGACTAGGAGGGGCAATGAGCAGTTCTTC	CASSFDPGTRRGNEQFF
15	TRBV27	TRBJ2-3	NA	once	TGTGCCAGCAGTTTGGGGGCAATTAGCACAGATACGCAGTATTTT	CASSLGAISTDTQYF
15	TRBV6-6	TRBJ2-3	NA	NA	TGTGCCAGCACATGGGACATCGAAAGCACAGATACGCAGTATTTT	CASTWDIESTDTQYF
15	TRBV28	TRBJ1-4	TRBD1	NA	TGTGCCAGCAGTTTACCGGGACAGACAAATGAAAAACTGTTTTTT	CASSLPGQTNEKLFF
13	TRBV9	TRBJ2-1	TRBD2	NA	TGTGCCAGCAGCGCGGGACTAGGGAATGAGCAGTTCTTC	CASSAGLGNEQFF
14	TRBV7-9	TRBJ1-1	NA	NA	TGTGCCAGCAGCTTCACAGGGAGTAACACTGAAGCTTTCTTT	CASSFTGSNTEAFF
14	TRBV7-3	TRBJ2-4	NA	NA	TGTGCCAGCAGCTTAATTAGAACCAAAAACATTCAGTACTTC	CASSLIRTKNIQYF
12	TRBV6-2/TRBV6-3	TRBJ2-1	NA	NA	TGTGCCAGCAGTCCGCAGGCTTTTGAGCAGTTCTTC	CASSPQAFEQFF
11	TRBV30	TRBJ2-5	NA	once	TGTGCCTGGACAGTTCGCGAGACCCAGTACTTC	CAWTVRETQYF
12	TRBV28	TRBJ1-6	NA	few	TGTGCCAGCAGTTTCGGGAATTCACCCCTCCACTTT	CASSFGNSPLHF
15	TRBV28	TRBJ1-1	TRBD1	NA	TGTGCCAGCAGTCCCAGCCGGACAGGGGGCCGTGAAGCTTTCTTT	CASSPSRTGGREAFF
12	TRBV7-8	TRBJ2-7	NA	NA	TGTGCCAGCAGCGCGGAAACCTACGAGCAGTACTTC	CASSAETYEQYF
14	TRBV30	TRBJ2-3	TRBD2	once	TGTGCCTGGGGTAGCGGGAGCCTCTTAGATACGCAGTATTTT	CAWGSGSLLDTQYF
15	TRBV6-5	TRBJ1-5	NA	NA	TGTGCCAGCAGTTACTCGAACAGGGAAAATCAGCCCCAGCATTTT	CASSYSNRENQPQHF
15	TRBV5-1	TRBJ2-5	NA	NA	TGCGCCAGCAGCACTACAGGGAACTGGGGAGAGACCCAGTACTTC	CASSTTGNWGETQYF
17	TRBV29-1	TRBJ2-5	TRBD2	NA	TGCAGCGTTGGCTCGCTAGCGGGAGGGGGTACCCTACAGACCCAGTACTTC	CSVGSLAGGGTLQTQYF
14	TRBV6-5	TRBJ2-3	NA	NA	TGTGCCAGCAGAACAGGACAGTCCACAGATACGCAGTATTTT	CASRTGQSTDTQYF
13	TRBV30	TRBJ1-1	TRBD1	NA	TGTGGAATCCCGGGACAGGGCATCACTGAAGCTTTCTTT	CGIPGQGITEAFF
14	TRBV30	TRBJ1-5	NA	NA	TGTGCCTGGAGTGTACACAGAGGCAATCAGCCCCAGCATTTT	CAWSVHRGNQPQHF
16	TRBV4-1	TRBJ1-4	NA	NA	TGCGCCAGCAGCCAAGATAAGAGGGGACTGGGTGAAAAACTGTTTTTT	CASSQDKRGLGEKLFF
16	TRBV3-1/TRBV3-2	TRBJ2-5	NA	NA	TGTGCCAGCAGCCAAGCTGTGGCGGGACCGGCAGAGACCCAGTACTTC	CASSQAVAGPAETQYF
12	TRBV2	TRBJ1-2	NA	NA	TGTGCCAGCAGAATGATAACGGAGGGCTACACCTTC	CASRMITEGYTF
14	TRBV9	TRBJ2-3	NA	NA	TGTGCCAGCAGCGTACGCGGAGTCACAGATACGCAGTATTTT	CASSVRGVTDTQYF
15	TRBV11-3	TRBJ2-1	NA	NA	TGTGCCAGCAGTCATGACACACCGGGAGACAATGAGCAGTTCTTC	CASSHDTPGDNEQFF